One sample yielded the 20 T cell receptor beta chains listed below, sequenced in a study of CD8 T cells in Susac syndrome. When the RNA was reverse transcribed, random hexamers were used with an input of about 0.5 to 1 ug. TCRdb used MiXCR to reprocess the immunoSEQ multiplex PCR reads, holding one entry per CDR3 protein. This table holds under 200,000 distinct CDR3 sequences, roughly 92% found once. The sample was CD4+ T cells from PBMCs. Source of these receptors: a human donor with Susac syndrome.

The CDR3 DNA is TGTGCCATCAGCCCCGGGACGGATAGCAATCAGCCCCAGCATTTT. Protein product: CAISPGTDSNQPQHF. V and J are TRBV10-3 and TRBJ1-5; possibly TRBD1 for D (5 bases). The CDR3 is 15 amino acids. From germline, CDR1 is ENHRY and CDR2 SYGVKD. V shed 6 bases and J shed 0 bases, with 12 bases lying between them.

The V call is TRBV20-1, the J call TRBJ1-6, with a possible D match to TRBD1 (6 bases). Trimming left V 3 bases short and J 9 bases short, with 15 bases between. The germline gives CDR1 DFQATT, CDR2 SNEGSKA (reference sequence). The CDR3 consists of 14 residues. The CDR3 DNA is TGCAGTGCTAGTTACAGGGAATTGGCTTCACCCCTCCACTTT. This codes for CSASYRELASPLHF.

This chain connects TRBV29-1 to TRBJ1-1, with a tentative D call TRBD1 (6 bases). CDR1 and CDR2 from the germline V gene are SQVTM and ANQGSEA. V lost 6 bases and J 7 bases, leaving 18 bases between the germline ends. This CDR3 has 13 amino acids. The CDR3 is CSVARGGLVEAFF. The CDR3 region has the DNA TGCAGCGTGGCCCGCGGGGGGCTAGTTGAAGCTTTCTTT.

This chain connects TRBV3-1 to TRBJ1-2, with TRBD1 identical over 10 bases. Trimming cost V 2 bases and J 8 bases; bases outside gene matches: 11. In germline, CDR1 is LGHDT, CDR2 YNNKEL (reference sequence). CDR3 size: 16 residues. The CDR3 region has the DNA TGTGCCAGCAGCCAAAATTCCGGGACAGGGGTGAGGGGCTACACCTTC. Translation gives CASSQNSGTGVRGYTF. Based on the CDR3 plus reference TRBV3-1 and TRBJ1-2, the full variable domain is DTAVSQTPKYLVTQMGNDKSIKCEQNLGHDTMYWYKQDSKKFLKIMFSYNNKELIINETVPNRFSPKSPDKAHLNLHINSLELGDSAVYFCASSQNSGTGVRGYTFGSGTRLTVV.

This chain joins TRBV19 and TRBJ1-5; no clear D gene. The CDR3 sequence is 12 residues long. V shed 5 bases and J shed 6 bases, with 8 bases lying between them. Germline V gives CDR1 LNHDA, CDR2 SQIVND (reference sequence). CDR3 sequence (DNA): TGTGCCAGTAGTGAAGGGAGTCAGCCCCAGCATTTT. The encoded protein is CASSEGSQPQHF. Filled out from reference TRBV19 and TRBJ1-5, the complete variable domain reads DGGITQSPKYLFRKEGQNVTLSCEQNLNHDAMYWYRQDPGQGLRLIYYSQIVNDFQKGDIAEGYSVSREKKESFPLTVTSAQKNPTAFYLCASSEGSQPQHFGDGTRLSIL.

The chain uses TRBV20-1 and TRBJ2-3; possibly TRBD2 for D (7 bases). Germline V gene lookup returns CDR1 DFQATT and CDR2 SNEGSKA (reference sequence). V gave up 2 bases and J gave up 4 bases, with 16 bases separating them. CDR3 length equals 15 residues. CDR3 DNA sequence: TGCAGTGCTAGACTTACGGGGGGCCTACCAGATACGCAGTATTTT. Protein: CSARLTGGLPDTQYF.

This clonotype occurred once. The chain couples TRBV4-2 to TRBJ2-3, with unresolved D. The ends were cut back, 2 bases at V and 10 bases at J, with 22 bases in the middle. The CDR3 is made up of 16 amino acids. From germline, CDR1 is LGHNA and CDR2 YNFKEQ. The CDR3 coding sequence is TGTGCCAGCAGCCAAAGGGTCCTCGTAGCCCATTCAGCGCAGTATTTT. Translated, it gives CASSQRVLVAHSAQYF.

This chain connects TRBV25-1 to TRBJ1-1; 7 positions agree with TRBD1. The V gene end was trimmed by 5 bases and the J gene end by 0 bases; junction bases not matched to a gene: 9. Per germline, CDR1 MGHDK and CDR2 SYGVNS. The CDR3 has 16 residues. The CDR3 protein is CASSPRQGLMNTEAFF. The DNA for the CDR3 is TGTGCCAGCAGTCCCAGACAGGGCCTAATGAACACTGAAGCTTTCTTT. Full variable domain (rest looked up from reference TRBV25-1 and TRBJ1-1): EADIYQTPRYLVIGTGKKITLECSQTMGHDKMYWYQQDPGMELHLIHYSYGVNSTEKGDLSSESTVSRIRTEHFPLTLESARPSHTSQYLCASSPRQGLMNTEAFFGQGTRLTVV.

The rearrangement uses TRBV29-1 and TRBJ1-2, with a possible D match to TRBD1 (6 bases). This CDR3 contains 15 residues. Per germline, CDR1 SQVTM and CDR2 ANQGSEA. With 3 bases removed from V and 3 bases from J, the gap between germline ends came to 17 bases. CDR3 in amino acids: CSVEMGKQGHYGYTF. In DNA form, the CDR3 reads TGCAGCGTTGAGATGGGGAAACAGGGTCACTATGGCTACACCTTC.

The chain recombines TRBV11-2 with TRBJ2-7; tentative D call: TRBD2 (6 bases). The CDR3 covers 14 residues. Germline-derived CDR1 and CDR2 are SGHAT and FQNNGV. The V end lost 4 bases, the J end lost 0 bases, and 10 bases lay between the germline ends. The CDR3 DNA is TGTGCCAGCAGCTCCTGGAGGGGCTCCTACGAGCAGTACTTC. It is translated as CASSSWRGSYEQYF.

The DNA of the CDR3 is TGTGCCAGCAGCCATTCGGATTTGGAGACCCAGTACTTC. Its protein product is CASSHSDLETQYF. The chain employs TRBV3-1 and TRBJ2-5; D unclear. The CDR3 sequence is 13 residues long. Trimming stripped 3 bases from V and 5 bases from J, with 10 bases between. The germline V gene has CDR1 LGHDT and CDR2 YNNKEL (reference sequence).

V is TRBV20-1 and J is TRBJ2-1, with 8 bases that match TRBD1. The V gene's germline CDR1 is DFQATT and CDR2 SNEGSKA (reference sequence). The CDR3 has 15 amino acids. The ends lost 3 bases at V and 4 bases at J; junction bases unmatched: 8. The CDR3 coding sequence is TGCAGTGCTAGCCCCCAGACAGGGGCGTACAATGAGCAGTTCTTC. Residues: CSASPQTGAYNEQFF.

The rearrangement links TRBV30 to TRBJ1-2; 7 bases line up with TRBD1. The V segment lost 7 bases and the J segment 8 bases; nucleotides outside the gene matches: 10. CDR1 and CDR2 from the germline V gene are GTSNPN and SVGIG (reference sequence). This CDR3 is built from 12 residues. CDR3 loop: CAFLNRGKGYTF. CDR3 coding DNA: TGTGCCTTCCTGAACAGGGGTAAAGGCTACACCTTC.

The gene calls are TRBV4-2 and TRBJ2-1; TRBD1 aligns across 7 bases. CDR1 is LGHNA, CDR2 YNFKEQ, per germline. V lost 6 bases to trimming and J lost 9 bases; unmatched junction nucleotides: 2. This CDR3 has 11 residues. The CDR3 loop reads CASSRQGEQFF. CDR3 DNA: TGTGCCAGCAGTCGACAGGGTGAGCAGTTCTTC.

CDR3 in amino acids: CASSLVSLFEFAPPYF. The CDR3 coding sequence is TGTGCCAGCAGCTTAGTGAGTTTGTTTGAGTTTGCGCCGCCGTACTTC. The chain couples TRBV13 to TRBJ2-4; D is undetermined. The length of the CDR3 is 16 residues. The germline V and J ends were trimmed by 1 base and 15 bases, with 25 bases remaining between them. Germline CDR1 is PRHDT and CDR2 is FYEKMQ (reference sequence). The full variable domain, completed using reference TRBV13 and TRBJ2-4, is AAGVIQSPRHLIKEKRETATLKCYPIPRHDTVYWYQQGPGQDPQFLISFYEKMQSDKGSIPDRFSAQQFSDYHSELNMSSLELGDSALYFCASSLVSLFEFAPPYFGAGTRLSVL.

This chain links TRBV20-1 with TRBJ2-6; no firm D call. V was pared by 0 bases and J by 2 bases, with 11 bases between. Germline V gene data show CDR1 as DFQATT and CDR2 as SNEGSKA (reference sequence). The CDR3 totals 16 residues. The CDR3 spells CSARDLTVAGANVLTF. In nucleotides, the CDR3 is TGCAGTGCTAGAGATCTCACAGTCGCTGGGGCCAACGTCCTGACTTTC.

This clonotype was counted between two and nine times. The rearrangement uses TRBV12-3 or TRBV12-4 and TRBJ2-7; D is unresolved. The ends were cut back, 1 base at V and 2 bases at J, with 6 bases in the middle. This CDR3 spans 13 amino acids. CDR3: CASSLGLAYEQYF. The CDR3, as DNA: TGTGCCAGCAGTTTAGGGCTAGCCTACGAGCAGTACTTC.

This chain connects TRBV20-1 to TRBJ2-7, with D perhaps TRBD1 or TRBD2 (7 bases each). V dropped 0 bases and J dropped 6 bases, with 12 bases sitting between them. CDR1 is DFQATT and CDR2 is SNEGSKA in the germline V gene (reference sequence). The CDR3 consists of 13 residues. CDR3 sequence reads: CSARDRGGSEQYF. The CDR3 DNA follows: TGCAGTGCTAGAGACAGGGGGGGGTCCGAGCAGTACTTC.

Here the CDR3 DNA reads TGTGCCTGGAGTGGAGCCGGGGGGGTTAGCTATGGCTACACCTTC. Translated: CAWSGAGGVSYGYTF. The rearrangement links TRBV30 to TRBJ1-2, with D perhaps TRBD1 (5 bases). The CDR3 sequence is 15 residues long. Trimming left V 1 base short and J 4 bases short, with 16 bases between. CDR1 is GTSNPN and CDR2 is SVGIG in the germline V gene (reference sequence).

The J gene is TRBJ2-1, the V gene TRBV5-1; TRBD2 aligns across 13 bases. The V and J ends lost 3 bases and 9 bases, in that order; junction bases with no gene match: 6. The germline V gene has CDR1 SGHRS and CDR2 YFSETQ. This CDR3 is built from 15 residues. The CDR3 coding sequence is TGCGCCAGCAGCTCACTAGCGGGGGGGCCTGTTGAGCAGTTCTTC. Translating gives CASSSLAGGPVEQFF.